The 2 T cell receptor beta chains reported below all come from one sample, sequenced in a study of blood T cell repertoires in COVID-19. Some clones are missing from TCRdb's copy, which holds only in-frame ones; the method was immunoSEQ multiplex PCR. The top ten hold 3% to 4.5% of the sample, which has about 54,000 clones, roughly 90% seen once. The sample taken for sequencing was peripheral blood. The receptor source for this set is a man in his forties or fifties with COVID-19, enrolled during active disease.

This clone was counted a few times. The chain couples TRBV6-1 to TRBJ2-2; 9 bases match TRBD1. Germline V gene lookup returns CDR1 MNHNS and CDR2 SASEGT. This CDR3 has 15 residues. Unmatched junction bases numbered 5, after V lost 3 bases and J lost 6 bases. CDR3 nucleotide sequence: TGTGCCAGCAGTGACGAGACAGGGGGACCCGGGGAGCTGTTTTTT. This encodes CASSDETGGPGELFF.

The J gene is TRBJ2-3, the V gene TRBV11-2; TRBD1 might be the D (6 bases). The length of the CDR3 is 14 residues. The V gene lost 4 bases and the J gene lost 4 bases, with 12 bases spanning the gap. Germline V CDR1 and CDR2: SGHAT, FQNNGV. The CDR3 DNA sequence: TGTGCCAGCAGCTCCTGGGCAGGGGCAGATACGCAGTATTTT. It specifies CASSSWAGADTQYF.